The clone carrying this TCR beta chain was counted ten times or more. Its antigen is still unknown. Via MiXCR, TCRdb re-called the PCR reads, giving one row per CDR3 protein. The sample holds approximately 670,000 distinct CDR3 sequences, nearly 20% seen once. The germline V gene encodes CDR1 KGHSH and CDR2 LQKENI. The CDR3 totals 14 residues. The J segment lost 4 bases and the V segment lost 2 bases, leaving 3 bases of the junction unmatched. The entry originates in a study of molecular identifiers for immune sequencing clone quantification. The study, taken as a whole, reports: Under 1% of molecules in naive cells, but over 97% of effector molecules, belonged to clones above 20 RNA copies. Identical TCR molecules sharing a barcode could underestimate highly expanded clone sizes.

This TCR was recovered from a human donor in good health. Some libraries in this study had Jurkat cell RNA spiked in. The material sequenced was naive CD8+ T cells from blood, with Jurkat cell RNA spiked in. The subset was: FACS-sorted CD8+CD4-CCR7+CD45RA+ naive T cells. The chain uses TRBV18 and TRBJ2-3; 7 bases are a match to TRBD1. CDR3 sequence (DNA): TGTGCCAGCTCACCAAGGGACAGTCCAGATACGCAGTATTTT. Protein: CASSPRDSPDTQYF.